This TCR beta chain was recovered during a study of CD8+CD57+ T cells in acquired aplastic anemia. The overall study: On average, sorted CD4+ and CD8+ cells gave 2.5 to 4 ug of DNA. There were roughly 9.8 million reads, on average, for CD4+ cells from healthy donors.

CDR3 and TCR beta VDJ profiling relied on a genomic DNA template. One entry per CDR3 protein results from TCRdb running MiXCR on the reads. Among 190,000 or so distinct CDR3 sequences listed, approximately 60% were seen once. This clonotype was observed a single time. No antigen is known for it. Study outcomes and limitations: Researchers reported that CD8+ Simpson's diversity was not significantly different in patients versus controls. In common between the patients and the controls were around 30 CD8+ CDR3 sequences.

CDR3 length: 16 residues. Germline V gene sequence: CDR1 SGHTA, CDR2 FQGNSA. V lost 0 bases and J lost 4, with 16 bases in between. The receptor was derived from a human donor in good health. The chain has TRBV7-2 and TRBJ2-7; possible D gene TRBD1, 5 bases. The sample comprised sorted CD4+, CD8+, or CD8+CD57+ T cells (not recorded which) from PBMCs. CDR3 region: CASSLAQWGNLYEQYF. CDR3 DNA sequence: TGTGCCAGCAGCTTAGCCCAGTGGGGCAATCTATACGAGCAGTACTTC.